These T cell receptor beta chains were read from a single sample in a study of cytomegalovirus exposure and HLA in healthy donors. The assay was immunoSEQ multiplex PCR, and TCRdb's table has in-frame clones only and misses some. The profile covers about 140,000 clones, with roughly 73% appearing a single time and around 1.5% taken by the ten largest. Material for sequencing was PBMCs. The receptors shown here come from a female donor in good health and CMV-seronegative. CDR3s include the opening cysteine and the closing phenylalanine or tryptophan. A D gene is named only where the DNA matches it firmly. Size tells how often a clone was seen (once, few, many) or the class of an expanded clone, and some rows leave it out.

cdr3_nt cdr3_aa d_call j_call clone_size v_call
TGCGCCAGCAGTGACGGGACAGGGGGGTTCAATGAGCAGTTCTTC CASSDGTGGFNEQFF TRBD1 TRBJ2-1 few TRBV10-1
TGTGCCAGCGCATTGGCGGGGGGAAATGAGCAGTTCTTC CASALAGGNEQFF TRBD2 TRBJ2-1 - TRBV27
TGTGCCACCAGCAGAGATCTGGACGGAGGGTGGGATGGCTACACCTTC CATSRDLDGGWDGYTF - TRBJ1-2 - TRBV15
TGCAGCGTTGATGCAGGGGCGAACATTCAGTACTTC CSVDAGANIQYF - TRBJ2-4 - TRBV29-1
TGTGCCGCGGACACCGAAGCTTTCTTT CAADTEAFF - TRBJ1-1 - TRBV6-1
TGTGCCAGCAGCTATAAGGGGAACTGGGACGAGCAGTACTTC CASSYKGNWDEQYF - TRBJ2-7 once TRBV7-8
TGTGCCAGCAGTGAAGATCGTTTGGCAGGATTAACCTACGAGCAGTACTTC CASSEDRLAGLTYEQYF - TRBJ2-7 - TRBV6-1
TGTGCCAGCAGTGAAGCGGCTAGCGGGAGGGGAGACATTCAGTACTTC CASSEAASGRGDIQYF TRBD2 TRBJ2-4 - TRBV2
TGCAGCGTTGCCGGACAAAGCATTGAAGCTTTCTTT CSVAGQSIEAFF - TRBJ1-1 - TRBV29-1
TGTGCCAGCAGCGATGACTACGAGCAGTACTTC CASSDDYEQYF - TRBJ2-7 - TRBV5-6
TGTTCCAGCAGCTTCATCCTGGGAGACAGGGAAAGAACCTACAATGAGCAGTTCTTC CSSSFILGDRERTYNEQFF TRBD1 TRBJ2-1 - TRBV7-9
TGTGCCAGCAGCACCGGGACTAGCGGCTACAATGAGCAGTTCTTC CASSTGTSGYNEQFF TRBD2 TRBJ2-1 once TRBV5-8
TGCGCCAGCAGCTTGGGACAGGGGGCTCGGACTGAAGCTTTCTTT CASSLGQGARTEAFF TRBD1 TRBJ1-1 - TRBV5-1
TGCGCCAGCAGCTTGGATCTTGAGCAGTACTTC CASSLDLEQYF - TRBJ2-5 once TRBV5-1
TGTGCCGCGGATACTAGCGGGACCCTTAATGAGCAGTTCTTC CAADTSGTLNEQFF TRBD2 TRBJ2-1 - TRBV7-6
TGCGCCAGCAGCCTAGGAGGGGGCCCGACCTACGAGCAGTACTTC CASSLGGGPTYEQYF - TRBJ2-7 - TRBV4-1
TGTGCCAGCAGAATAGCGGGAGAAGGTGTCACCGGGGAGCTGTTTTTT CASRIAGEGVTGELFF TRBD2 TRBJ2-2 - TRBV27
TGTGCCAGCAGTCCGGGACAGGAGGTTTGGAATGAGCAGTTCTTC CASSPGQEVWNEQFF TRBD1 TRBJ2-1 - TRBV5-5
TGTGCCAGCAGCCCCGGACAGTCCGGACAGCCCCAGCATTTT CASSPGQSGQPQHF - TRBJ1-5 - TRBV6-5
TGTGCCAGCAGTCTGAGGGACAATCAGCCCCAGCATTTT CASSLRDNQPQHF - TRBJ1-5 few TRBV6-5
TGTGCCAGCAGCTTAAGCGGGGAACAGGGCTACACCTTC CASSLSGEQGYTF - TRBJ1-2 - TRBV7-6
TGTGCCAGCAGTTACTCGATCCAGCGGCCTCAGCAGACCCAGTACTTC CASSYSIQRPQQTQYF - TRBJ2-5 once TRBV6-5
TGTGCCAGCAGAGCCAGGGGGCCGGGTACTGAAGCTTTCTTT CASRARGPGTEAFF TRBD1 TRBJ1-1 once TRBV6-5
TGTGCCAGCAGCCCCCGGACAGGCTACGAGCAGTACTTC CASSPRTGYEQYF TRBD1 TRBJ2-7 - TRBV7-9
TGTGCCAGCAGAAACCAGGGGACAGCAGGTGGCTACACCTTC CASRNQGTAGGYTF TRBD1 TRBJ1-2 once TRBV6-1
TGTGCCAGCAGCCCGGGACAGGGACCTGGAAACACCATATATTTT CASSPGQGPGNTIYF TRBD1 TRBJ1-3 - TRBV11-3
TGTGCCATCAGTGAGAGGCAGGACACCGGGGAGCTGTTTTTT CAISERQDTGELFF - TRBJ2-2 few TRBV10-3
TGTGCCAGCAGGGGTGGACAGGGCACTGAAGCTTTCTTT CASRGGQGTEAFF TRBD1 TRBJ1-1 few TRBV5-4
TGTGCCAGCAGCTTTTCGCAGGGTAATGGCTACACCTTC CASSFSQGNGYTF - TRBJ1-2 few TRBV5-5
TGCGCCAGCAGCTTGAATGCGGGTTTAGGCACCGGGGAGCTGTTTTTT CASSLNAGLGTGELFF - TRBJ2-2 once TRBV5-1
TGTGCCAGCAGTTCGAATCTACGCACCATATATTTT CASSSNLRTIYF - TRBJ1-3 - TRBV28
TGTGCCAGCAGCTTAGTGGACAGGGGGCCCTACGAGCAGTACTTC CASSLVDRGPYEQYF TRBD1 TRBJ2-7 once TRBV7-9